The 29 T cell receptor beta chains listed next were all sequenced from one sample in a study of T cell responses to AZD1222 COVID-19 vaccine (dated by TCRdb to about 2021). Taken with the paper, the label for time point translates to: baseline before first vaccination. Preparation of the library involved the immunoSEQ multiplex PCR assay. TCRdb re-hosts the immuneACCESS table, in-frame sequences only. Its copies lack some clones; in the studies checked, an unresolved V gene accounts for under half of them, and the cause for the rest is not known. Within this sample are 130,000 to 150,000 clones, with more than 85% of them counted one time only. The ten largest clones add up to 1.5% to 2% of the sample. Sequencing was performed on peripheral blood, taken on day 0 of AZD1222 vaccination. These TCRs come from an adult in good health.

The chain employs TRBV2 and TRBJ2-1; D is unclear. CDR3 length: 12 residues. Trimming took off 6 bases at V and 1 base at J, with 4 bases between the two ends. Per the germline V gene, CDR1 is SNHLY and CDR2 is FYNNEI. The CDR3: CASRPSYNEQFF. The CDR3 coding sequence is TGTGCCAGCAGGCCTTCCTACAATGAGCAGTTCTTC.

The chain is built from TRBV19 and TRBJ2-2; 12 nucleotides agree with TRBD2. The germline gives CDR1 LNHDA, CDR2 SQIVND (reference sequence). The CDR3 runs 19 residues. V lost 8 bases, J lost 4 bases, and 17 bases stayed unmatched. The CDR3, as DNA: TGTGCCAGTGCACGTGATGGTGGACTAGCGGGGAGAGGCACCGGGGAGCTGTTTTTT. This sequence encodes CASARDGGLAGRGTGELFF.

This chain joins TRBV15 and TRBJ2-4; 9 nucleotides line up with TRBD2. Trimming at V came to 0 bases and at J to 0 bases, leaving 9 bases not matched to a gene. The CDR3 contains 19 residues. Germline CDR1 reads LNHNV; CDR2 reads YYDKDF (reference sequence). The CDR3: CATSRDLAGGTLAKNIQYF. CDR3 in DNA: TGTGCCACCAGCAGAGATCTTGCGGGAGGGACGTTAGCCAAAAACATTCAGTACTTC.

This chain connects TRBV11-2 to TRBJ2-2, with TRBD2 as a possible D gene (6 bases). The CDR3 has 15 residues. Between the trimmed V and J ends, which lost 5 bases and 3 bases, there was a span of 13 bases. Per germline, CDR1 SGHAT and CDR2 FQNNGV. Here the CDR3 reads CASSPHTGDTGELFF. The CDR3 DNA reads as TGTGCCAGCAGCCCACATACGGGAGACACCGGGGAGCTGTTTTTT.

The gene calls are TRBV10-2 and TRBJ1-1; D is unresolved. Trimming removed 6 bases from V and 1 base from J, with 9 bases in between. This CDR3 is 13 amino acids long. CDR1 and CDR2 from the germline V gene are WSHSY and SAAADI. CDR3 sequence (DNA): TGCGCCAGCAGGCCCCCCGAGAACACTGAAGCTTTCTTT. Its protein is CASRPPENTEAFF.

This clone was found once. The gene calls are TRBV5-4 and TRBJ2-7; D remains ambiguous. V shed 0 bases and J shed 3 bases, with 7 bases lying between them. The CDR3 loop spans 13 amino acids. Germline loops: CDR1 SGHNT, CDR2 YYREEE (reference sequence). In DNA form, the CDR3 reads TGTGCCAGCAGCTTGGTAGAGAACTACGAGCAGTACTTC. The encoded protein is CASSLVENYEQYF.

The gene calls are TRBV9 and TRBJ1-2; 10 bases match TRBD1. V dropped 3 bases and J dropped 8; count of bases not matched to a gene: 7. The CDR3 runs 14 residues. Germline loops: CDR1 SGDLS, CDR2 YYNGEE. The DNA for the CDR3 is TGTGCCAGCAGCGAGGGACAGGGGAAGGTCGGCTACACCTTC. Its translation is CASSEGQGKVGYTF.

The CDR3 here is CASSPSPGSGGYTF. As DNA, the CDR3 is TGTGCCAGCTCACCTTCCCCCGGGTCGGGTGGCTACACCTTC. The chain is built from TRBV18 and TRBJ1-2; D is unclear. Germline V gives CDR1 KGHSH, CDR2 LQKENI. Trimming shortened V by 3 bases and J by 7 bases, and 15 bases separated the two germline ends. The CDR3 totals 14 residues.

The V and J genes are TRBV19 and TRBJ1-5; no firm D call. The CDR3 spans 14 residues. V was pared by 3 bases and J by 5 bases, with 11 bases between. Germline CDR1 and CDR2: LNHDA and SQIVND (reference sequence). The CDR3 here is CASSMSGGHQPQHF. CDR3 nucleotide sequence: TGTGCCAGTAGTATGTCGGGAGGGCATCAGCCCCAGCATTTT.

The genes are TRBV15 and TRBJ1-6, with a possible D match to TRBD1 (5 bases). This CDR3 is 14 amino acids long. CDR1 and CDR2 (germline): LNHNV, YYDKDF (reference sequence). Trimming left V 4 bases short and J 8 bases short, with 12 bases between. CDR3 protein: CATSTGTADSPLHF. The CDR3 nucleotides are TGTGCCACCAGCACTGGGACGGCTGATTCACCCCTCCACTTT.

The chain employs TRBV18 and TRBJ2-5, with D tentatively TRBD1 (5 bases). Germline lookup yields CDR1 KGHSH and CDR2 LQKENI. Trimming stripped 2 bases from V and 2 bases from J, with 9 bases between. The CDR3 is 14 residues long. CDR3 sequence: CASSPVPGQETQYF. The CDR3 region has the DNA TGTGCCAGCTCACCAGTTCCAGGGCAAGAGACCCAGTACTTC.

This clone was picked up a small number of times. J is TRBJ2-3 and V is TRBV6-2 or TRBV6-3; maybe TRBD2 (7 bases). Germline-derived CDR1 and CDR2 are MNHEY and SVGEGT. V lost 2 bases, J lost 4 bases, and 13 bases lay in between. The CDR3 contains 15 residues. The CDR3 reads CASSYVGGASDTQYF. The CDR3 DNA reads TGTGCCAGCAGTTACGTTGGGGGGGCCTCAGATACGCAGTATTTT.

A single count supports this clone. DNA for the CDR3: TGTGCCAGCAGCTTACTGGGAAGGCCCTACGAGCAGTACTTC. Translated: CASSLLGRPYEQYF. This chain links TRBV7-8 with TRBJ2-7; D unclear. Germline V gene lookup returns CDR1 SGHVS and CDR2 FQNEAQ. The CDR3 sequence is 14 residues long. V was clipped by 2 bases and J by 2 bases, with 10 bases between them.

The V call is TRBV2, the J call TRBJ1-3; D is ambiguous. The CDR3 totals 12 residues. The V and J ends lost 6 bases and 4 bases respectively, with 7 bases between them. Germline values: CDR1 SNHLY, CDR2 FYNNEI. The CDR3 sequence is CASRTDGNTIYF. In DNA, the CDR3 is TGTGCCAGCAGGACCGACGGAAACACCATATATTTT.

The chain carries TRBV4-1 and TRBJ1-6; 7 bases line up with TRBD1. In germline, CDR1 is MGHRA, CDR2 YSYEKL. The junction had 4 bases not matched to a gene; V was cut back by 8 bases and J by 6 bases. The CDR3 has 13 amino acids. CDR3 nucleotides: TGCGCCAGCCAGGGACAGATTAATTCACCCCTCCACTTT. The encoded protein is CASQGQINSPLHF.

The chain is built from TRBV30 and TRBJ1-1; the D gene is possibly TRBD1 (5 bases). Germline V CDR1 and CDR2: GTSNPN, SVGIG (reference sequence). V lost 5 bases to trimming and J lost 3 bases, with 13 bases between them. This CDR3 contains 13 residues. CDR3 in DNA: TGTGCCTGGCATAGACAGCGTTACACTGAAGCTTTCTTT. Protein sequence: CAWHRQRYTEAFF.

V is TRBV10-1 and J is TRBJ2-2; 7 bases are shared with TRBD1. The ends lost 8 bases at V and 2 bases at J; junction bases unmatched: 5. CDR3 length: 14 residues. Looked up from germline, CDR1 is WNHNN and CDR2 is SYGVQD (reference sequence). The CDR3 DNA sequence: TGCGCCAGCTCCAGGACAGGAAACACCGGGGAGCTGTTTTTT. This translates into CASSRTGNTGELFF.

This clone was observed a few times. The CDR3 reads CASSFQGAARNTEAFF. For the CDR3, the DNA is TGCGCCAGCAGCTTCCAGGGGGCGGCGAGGAACACTGAAGCTTTCTTT. The genes are TRBV5-1 and TRBJ1-1; TRBD1 matches at 8 bases. The J segment lost 1 base and the V segment lost 2 bases, leaving 7 bases of the junction unmatched. The CDR3 totals 16 residues. Germline V gene data show CDR1 as SGHRS and CDR2 as YFSETQ.

This chain connects TRBV9 to TRBJ1-1; D is unresolved. The V gene lost 2 bases and the J gene lost 2 bases, with 7 bases spanning the gap. This CDR3 has 13 amino acids. Per the germline V gene, CDR1 is SGDLS and CDR2 is YYNGEE. The CDR3 DNA reads TGTGCCAGCAGCGTCCGCCTAAACACTGAAGCTTTCTTT. This codes for CASSVRLNTEAFF.

This sequence joins TRBV7-3 and TRBJ2-7; D assignment may be TRBD1 or TRBD2 (6 bases each). Trimming removed 11 bases at V and 5 bases at J, with 25 bases between. The CDR3 runs to 15 residues. The germline CDR1 and CDR2 sequences are SGHTA and FQGTGA. This CDR3 is CASSAGGASWDEQYF. The DNA of the CDR3 is TGTGCCTCCTCGGCCGGGGGCGCGTCCTGGGACGAGCAGTACTTC.

The chain combines TRBV5-1 with TRBJ2-1, with a possible D match to TRBD1 (5 bases). The CDR3 totals 13 residues. Germline-derived CDR1 and CDR2 are SGHRS and YFSETQ. Trimming took off 0 bases at V and 9 bases at J, with 10 bases between the two ends. The CDR3 DNA reads TGCGCCAGCAGCTTGGTAGTAGGGGCTGAGCAGTTCTTC. Amino acid sequence: CASSLVVGAEQFF.

This clone has only one observation. The genes are TRBV5-1 and TRBJ1-2; a possible D gene is TRBD1 (5 bases). V lost 0 bases, J lost 4 bases, and 10 bases lay in between. CDR1 and CDR2 from the germline V gene are SGHRS and YFSETQ. The CDR3 has 14 amino acids. CDR3 sequence reads: CASSLAGRVYGYTF. The CDR3 region has the DNA TGCGCCAGCAGCTTGGCTGGCAGGGTCTATGGCTACACCTTC.

The chain recombines TRBV2 with TRBJ2-3, with 9 positions matching TRBD1. The CDR3 runs to 15 residues. V dropped 5 bases and J dropped 1; count of bases not matched to a gene: 4. Germline CDR1 SNHLY, CDR2 FYNNEI. In DNA, the CDR3 is TGTGCCAGCAGTTTACAGGGGGCGGGCACAGATACGCAGTATTTT. This translates into CASSLQGAGTDTQYF.

A single count supports this clone. The genes are TRBV19 and TRBJ2-4; 9 nucleotides agree with TRBD1. In germline, CDR1 is LNHDA, CDR2 SQIVND (reference sequence). V was clipped by 1 base and J by 5 bases; unmatched bases: 3. The CDR3 spans 15 residues. The CDR3 nucleotides read TGTGCCAGTAGTATAGTGGGACAGGGCGAAAACATTCAGTACTTC. Its translation: CASSIVGQGENIQYF. Based on the CDR3 plus reference TRBV19 and TRBJ2-4, the full variable domain is DGGITQSPKYLFRKEGQNVTLSCEQNLNHDAMYWYRQDPGQGLRLIYYSQIVNDFQKGDIAEGYSVSREKKESFPLTVTSAQKNPTAFYLCASSIVGQGENIQYFGAGTRLSVL.

The V call is TRBV25-1, the J call TRBJ2-7; 7 positions agree with TRBD2. V was pared by 7 bases and J by 4 bases, with 10 bases of the junction left unmatched. Germline V gene data show CDR1 as MGHDK and CDR2 as SYGVNS. This CDR3 contains 14 residues. The CDR3 nucleotides are TGTGCCAGCACTATTAGAGAGGGAGGGTACGAGCAGTACTTC. Its protein is CASTIREGGYEQYF.

This rearrangement joins TRBV10-2 to TRBJ1-1; D remains unclear. The V gene's germline CDR1 is WSHSY and CDR2 SAAADI. Trimming removed 6 bases from V and 3 bases from J, with 14 bases in between. The CDR3 contains 14 residues. The CDR3 nucleotides are TGCGCCAGCAGCCCCTTAGGGTTGGACACTGAAGCTTTCTTT. This encodes CASSPLGLDTEAFF.

The chain joins TRBV2 to TRBJ2-1, with D maybe TRBD2 (5 bases). Germline CDR1 and CDR2: SNHLY and FYNNEI. The CDR3 sequence is 14 residues long. Trimming removed 4 bases at V and 0 bases at J, with 7 bases between. The CDR3, as DNA: TGTGCCAGCAGTGCAAGCGGCTCCTACAATGAGCAGTTCTTC. Translating it yields CASSASGSYNEQFF.

This clone was counted once. The CDR3 bases are TGTGCCAGTAGTATCGGGACGCTATCCTACGAGCAGTACTTC. Amino acid sequence: CASSIGTLSYEQYF. V is TRBV19 and J is TRBJ2-7, with D perhaps given as TRBD1 or TRBD2 (5 bases each). The CDR3 runs 14 residues. Trimming shortened V by 3 bases and J by 1 base, and 10 bases separated the two germline ends. In germline, CDR1 is LNHDA, CDR2 SQIVND (reference sequence).

Points on this clone: At one end, the junction sequence differs from germline, possibly due to a read error. The chain couples TRBV7-9 to TRBJ2-7; tentatively, D is TRBD1 or TRBD2 (6 bases each). This CDR3 has 13 residues. Germline V CDR1 and CDR2: SEHNR, FQNEAQ (reference sequence). CDR3 region: CAGSLADSREQYF. The CDR3 region has the DNA TGTGCCGGCAGCTTAGCGGACAGTCGAGAGCAGTACTTC.